Shown below are 26 T cell receptor beta chains from a single sample sequenced in a study of T cell responses to AZD1222 COVID-19 vaccine. Data came from immunoSEQ multiplex PCR; TCRdb stores just in-frame clones and leaves some out. The table includes about 180,000 clones, 75% to 90% detected once. This sample comprised peripheral blood, obtained on day 0 of AZD1222 vaccination. The receptor set was obtained from an adult in good health.

The chain recombines TRBV5-1 with TRBJ1-2; perhaps TRBD1 as D (6 bases). The CDR3 sequence is 14 residues long. Trimming took off 0 bases at V and 4 bases at J, with 10 bases between the two ends. Germline CDR1 SGHRS, CDR2 YFSETQ. DNA for the CDR3: TGCGCCAGCAGCTTGGGTGGACAGCGCTATGGCTACACCTTC. This gives the protein CASSLGGQRYGYTF. The complete variable domain, with remaining parts taken from reference TRBV5-1 and TRBJ1-2, reads KAGVTQTPRYLIKTRGQQVTLSCSPISGHRSVSWYQQTPGQGLQFLFEYFSETQRNKGNFPGRFSGRQFSNSRSEMNVSTLELGDSALYLCASSLGGQRYGYTFGSGTRLTVV.

The chain joins TRBV5-4 to TRBJ2-3; D is perhaps TRBD2 (6 bases). CDR3 length: 14 amino acids. Trimming removed 6 bases from V and 3 bases from J, with 14 bases in between. Per the germline V gene, CDR1 is SGHNT and CDR2 is YYREEE (reference sequence). This CDR3 reads CASKVRGTTDTQYF. The CDR3 nucleotides are TGTGCCAGCAAGGTTCGGGGGACGACAGATACGCAGTATTTT.

This chain links TRBV3-1 (or the pseudogene TRBV3-2) with TRBJ2-5, with 10 bases lining up with TRBD2. Trimming cost V 3 bases and J 4 bases; bases outside gene matches: 5. The CDR3 has 15 residues. The germline CDR1 and CDR2 sequences are LGHDT and YNNKEL (reference sequence). The CDR3 DNA follows: TGTGCCAGCAGCCAGGCTAGCGGGGGAGGAGAGACCCAGTACTTC. Its translation: CASSQASGGGETQYF.

The chain couples TRBV7-2 to TRBJ2-5; D not resolved. V lost 1 base to trimming and J lost 1 base, with 7 bases between them. Germline V gene lookup returns CDR1 SGHTA and CDR2 FQGNSA. This CDR3 contains 14 residues. Here the CDR3 DNA reads TGTGCCAGCAGCTTAGTGCGGACCCAAGAGACCCAGTACTTC. Translation gives CASSLVRTQETQYF.

This clone was seen once. This chain joins TRBV5-4 and TRBJ1-1; D is ambiguous. V was clipped by 4 bases and J by 4 bases, with 11 bases between them. The CDR3 spans 13 residues. CDR1 is SGHNT and CDR2 is YYREEE in the germline V gene (reference sequence). This chain's CDR3 is CASSPGELTEAFF. The CDR3 DNA reads TGTGCCAGCAGCCCCGGGGAGCTCACTGAAGCTTTCTTT.

This clone is a singleton in its sample. This chain links TRBV6-6 with TRBJ1-6; 7 nucleotides line up with TRBD1. The CDR3 extends over 15 amino acids. V was pared by 6 bases and J by 3 bases, with 5 bases of the junction left unmatched. Germline loops: CDR1 MNHNY, CDR2 SVGAGI (reference sequence). The CDR3 nucleotides are TGTGCCAGCAGAAGGACAGGAGACTATAATTCACCCCTCCACTTT. Translated, it gives CASRRTGDYNSPLHF.

The chain combines TRBV12-3 or TRBV12-4 with TRBJ2-3, with D maybe TRBD2 (5 bases). With 3 bases removed from V and 9 bases from J, the gap between germline ends came to 13 bases. The CDR3 has 13 amino acids. This chain's CDR3 is CASSLGGFLTQYF. The DNA for the CDR3 is TGTGCCAGCAGTTTGGGCGGGTTCTTGACGCAGTATTTT.

The chain is built from TRBV7-2 and TRBJ2-1; D uncertain. Germline lookup yields CDR1 SGHTA and CDR2 FQGNSA. This CDR3 comprises 13 residues. V was trimmed by 5 bases and J by 7 bases, leaving 12 bases between them. The CDR3 here is CASSGFGRNEQFF. CDR3 bases: TGTGCCAGCAGCGGGTTCGGACGGAATGAGCAGTTCTTC.

The V call is TRBV29-1, the J call TRBJ1-2; D perhaps matches TRBD1 (5 bases). V was pared by 7 bases and J by 4 bases, with 16 bases between. This CDR3 comprises 13 residues. Germline V gene lookup returns CDR1 SQVTM and CDR2 ANQGSEA. CDR3 sequence (DNA): TGCAGCGCCGAAGGGACGGGACGCTATGGCTACACCTTC. Its protein is CSAEGTGRYGYTF.

The rearrangement links TRBV5-1 to TRBJ2-3, with 8 nucleotides matching TRBD2. Germline CDR1 SGHRS, CDR2 YFSETQ. The CDR3 is 15 amino acids. Trimming at V came to 5 bases and at J to 3 bases, leaving 8 bases not matched to a gene. The CDR3 reads CASRFGGALTDTQYF. CDR3 sequence (DNA): TGCGCCAGCAGATTCGGGGGGGCTCTGACAGATACGCAGTATTTT.

The CDR3 is CASSLDDGNTIYF. The CDR3 coding sequence is TGTGCCAGCAGCTTGGACGATGGAAACACCATATATTTT. The genes are TRBV5-6 and TRBJ1-3; no firm D call. The CDR3 loop spans 13 amino acids. Germline V gene sequence: CDR1 SGHDT, CDR2 YYEEEE. The V and J ends lost 0 bases and 3 bases respectively, with 4 bases between them.

The chain carries TRBV7-2 and TRBJ1-1; maybe TRBD1 (6 bases). The V gene's germline CDR1 is SGHTA and CDR2 FQGNSA. The CDR3 is 14 residues long. Between the trimmed V and J ends, which lost 5 bases and 6 bases, there was a span of 16 bases. The CDR3 sequence: CASSTHRETSEAFF. The CDR3 region has the DNA TGTGCCAGCAGCACGCACAGGGAAACTTCTGAAGCTTTCTTT.

This clone was observed once. The chain employs TRBV19 and TRBJ2-2; 8 bases match TRBD1. V lost 8 bases to trimming and J lost 3 bases; unmatched junction nucleotides: 5. The CDR3 has 14 amino acids. Germline V gives CDR1 LNHDA, CDR2 SQIVND (reference sequence). CDR3 DNA sequence: TGTGCCAGTCACCAGACAGGGGACACCGGGGAGCTGTTTTTT. Amino acid sequence: CASHQTGDTGELFF.

This rearrangement joins TRBV9 to TRBJ1-2; D call uncertain. CDR3 length: 15 amino acids. V was shortened by 3 bases and J by 4 bases, with 16 bases between the two germline ends. Germline-derived CDR1 and CDR2 are SGDLS and YYNGEE. The chain's CDR3 is CASSGRVRSLYGYTF. The CDR3 coding sequence is TGTGCCAGCAGCGGGAGGGTCCGGAGTCTCTATGGCTACACCTTC. Together with reference TRBV9 and TRBJ1-2, the CDR3 gives the full variable domain: DSGVTQTPKHLITATGQRVTLRCSPRSGDLSVYWYQQSLDQGLQFLIQYYNGEERAKGNILERFSAQQFPDLHSELNLSSLELGDSALYFCASSGRVRSLYGYTFGSGTRLTVV.

This clone appeared once. The chain couples TRBV4-1 to TRBJ2-3; tentative D call: TRBD2 (5 bases). Trimming took 0 bases from V and 4 from J, leaving 14 bases between them. Per germline, CDR1 MGHRA and CDR2 YSYEKL. The CDR3 covers 16 residues. CDR3 amino acids: CASSQDDRGSPDTQYF. CDR3 in DNA: TGCGCCAGCAGCCAAGATGATAGAGGGAGTCCAGATACGCAGTATTTT.

The V gene is TRBV4-2, the J gene TRBJ2-7, with TRBD1 identical over 8 bases. Trimming at V came to 3 bases and at J to 3 bases, leaving 7 bases not matched to a gene. The CDR3 spans 15 residues. Germline V lookup: CDR1 LGHNA, CDR2 YNFKEQ. The DNA of the CDR3 is TGTGCCAGCAGCCAGGGGCAGGGGGCTTTCTACGAGCAGTACTTC. Translating it yields CASSQGQGAFYEQYF.

The genes are TRBV5-4 and TRBJ2-7, with a possible D match to TRBD1 (5 bases). Germline-derived CDR1 and CDR2 are SGHNT and YYREEE (reference sequence). Between the trimmed V and J ends, which lost 2 bases and 0 bases, there was a span of 9 bases. CDR3 size: 14 residues. CDR3 sequence (DNA): TGTGCCAGCAGCTTCTGGACAAGCTCCTACGAGCAGTACTTC. This sequence encodes CASSFWTSSYEQYF.

This CDR3 is CASSYQGWGQGNTIYF. DNA of the CDR3: TGTGCCAGCAGTTACCAGGGTTGGGGACAGGGAAACACCATATATTTT. The genes are TRBV27 and TRBJ1-3, with 7 bases aligning to TRBD1. Germline values: CDR1 MNHEY, CDR2 SMNVEV (reference sequence). The V segment lost 4 bases and the J segment 4 bases; nucleotides outside the gene matches: 10. The CDR3 loop spans 16 amino acids.

This clone has a single count. The CDR3 DNA sequence: TGTGCCAGTAGTAGGCGGGGATATACGCGGGATAGCAATCAGCCCCAGCATTTT. It specifies CASSRRGYTRDSNQPQHF. The chain is built from TRBV19 and TRBJ1-5, with D unclear. CDR3 length: 18 amino acids. V lost 4 bases and J lost 0, with 19 bases in between. Germline lookup yields CDR1 LNHDA and CDR2 SQIVND (reference sequence).

This sequence joins TRBV7-3 and TRBJ2-2; D is undetermined. The CDR3 has 12 amino acids. CDR1 SGHTA and CDR2 FQGTGA come from the germline V gene. The germline V and J ends were trimmed by 5 bases and 7 bases, with 8 bases remaining between them. DNA for the CDR3: TGTGCCAGCAGCGGAACTGGCGGGGAGCTGTTTTTT. Amino acids: CASSGTGGELFF.

This chain connects TRBV18 to TRBJ1-2; 8 positions agree with TRBD1. CDR3 length equals 15 residues. The V segment lost 4 bases and the J segment 8 bases; nucleotides outside the gene matches: 12. Germline V gene lookup returns CDR1 KGHSH and CDR2 LQKENI. In DNA, the CDR3 is TGTGCCAGCTCACGCAACAAGCAGGGGGCGGGAGGCTACACCTTC. It encodes CASSRNKQGAGGYTF.

The V gene is TRBV12-3 or TRBV12-4, the J gene TRBJ1-2; D is unresolved. This CDR3 is built from 13 residues. Trimming cost V 2 bases and J 2 bases, with 6 bases left between them. The chain's CDR3 is CASSLPSNYGYTF. The CDR3, as DNA: TGTGCCAGCAGTTTACCCAGCAACTATGGCTACACCTTC.

The chain recombines TRBV28 with TRBJ1-5; tentatively, D is TRBD1 (5 bases). V lost 4 bases and J 2 bases, leaving 21 bases between the germline ends. Germline loops: CDR1 MDHEN, CDR2 SYDVKM. The CDR3 spans 18 residues. The CDR3 region is CASSYSQGPFYGNQPQHF. The DNA for the CDR3 is TGTGCCAGCAGTTATAGCCAGGGCCCTTTTTACGGCAATCAGCCCCAGCATTTT.

The chain is built from TRBV6-6 and TRBJ1-2, with unresolved D. The CDR3 length is 13 residues. CDR1 and CDR2 from the germline V gene are MNHNY and SVGAGI (reference sequence). Trimming took 6 bases from V and 0 from J, leaving 8 bases between them. The CDR3 is CASRTGANYGYTF. CDR3 in DNA: TGTGCCAGCAGGACGGGCGCTAACTATGGCTACACCTTC.

V usage is TRBV5-1 and J usage is TRBJ1-4; TRBD1 might be the D (5 bases). Between the trimmed V and J ends, which lost 1 base and 5 bases, there was a span of 24 bases. This CDR3 contains 19 residues. Germline values: CDR1 SGHRS, CDR2 YFSETQ. The CDR3, as DNA: TGCGCCAGCAGCTTGTCTTCTGCTGGGGGTCTCTTTAAGAATGAAAAACTGTTTTTT. Translating gives CASSLSSAGGLFKNEKLFF.

The rearrangement uses TRBV11-2 and TRBJ1-1; D is perhaps TRBD1 (6 bases). V was cut by 2 bases and J by 6 bases, with 13 bases left in between. The length of the CDR3 is 14 residues. Germline-derived CDR1 and CDR2 are SGHAT and FQNNGV. The CDR3 protein is CASSLHRSGAEAFF. CDR3 nucleotide sequence: TGTGCCAGCAGCTTACACCGGTCAGGGGCTGAAGCTTTCTTT.